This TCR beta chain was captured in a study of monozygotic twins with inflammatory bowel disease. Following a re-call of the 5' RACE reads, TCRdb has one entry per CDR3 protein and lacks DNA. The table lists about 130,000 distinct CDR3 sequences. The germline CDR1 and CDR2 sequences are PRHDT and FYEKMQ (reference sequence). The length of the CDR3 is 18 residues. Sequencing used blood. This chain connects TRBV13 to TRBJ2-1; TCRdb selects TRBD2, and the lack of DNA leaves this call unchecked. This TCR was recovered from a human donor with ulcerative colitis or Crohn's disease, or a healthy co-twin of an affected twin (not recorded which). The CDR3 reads CASSLGLAGVFSYNEQFF.